The 13 T cell receptor beta chains below all came from one sample that was sequenced in a study of T cells in localized non-small cell lung cancer. Sequencing used immunoSEQ multiplex PCR; TCRdb keeps in-frame clones, though not all of them. The data contain around 21,000 clones, roughly 84% of them singletons. The sample was peripheral blood, taken before any cancer treatment. These receptors came from a man aged 35-75 years with stage I lung adenocarcinoma.

This clone has more than one count but fewer than ten. The chain recombines TRBV19 with TRBJ1-5; D may be TRBD1 (6 bases). The V end was cut by 8 bases, the J end by 6 bases, with 17 bases between. The CDR3 runs to 14 residues. Germline V gene data show CDR1 as LNHDA and CDR2 as SQIVND (reference sequence). Written as DNA, the CDR3 is TGTGCCAGTTCGCCCTCGGACAGTATTCAGCCCCAGCATTTT. Translated, it gives CASSPSDSIQPQHF.

For this clone: An end of the junction differs from the germline gene, which may be a read error. This chain connects TRBV5-1 to TRBJ2-5; perhaps TRBD2 as D (5 bases). CDR1 SGHRS and CDR2 YFSETQ come from the germline V gene. CDR3 length: 11 amino acids. The CDR3: CASSCGPSGHF. The CDR3 coding sequence is TGCGCCAGCAGCTGCGGGCCGAGTGGGCACTTC.

V is TRBV21-1 and J is TRBJ2-7. TRBV21-1 is shown as a pseudogene. This CDR3 region has 13 residues. The DNA for the CDR3 is TGTGCGGTAGAGGGGCAGGGCTACGACGAGCAGTACTTC. This gives the protein CAVEGQGYDEQYF.

This chain connects TRBV9 to TRBJ2-7, with D unclear. The V gene lost 0 bases and the J gene lost 6 bases, with 13 bases spanning the gap. The germline V gene encodes CDR1 SGDLS and CDR2 YYNGEE. This CDR3 has 14 amino acids. In DNA, the CDR3 is TGTGCCAGCAGCGTAGTGGCTTCACCTGTCGAGCAGTACTTC. Encoded protein: CASSVVASPVEQYF. Using reference TRBV9 and TRBJ2-7 for the parts outside the CDR3, the full variable domain is DSGVTQTPKHLITATGQRVTLRCSPRSGDLSVYWYQQSLDQGLQFLIQYYNGEERAKGNILERFSAQQFPDLHSELNLSSLELGDSALYFCASSVVASPVEQYFGPGTRLTVT.

The sample holds one count of this clone. The rearrangement joins TRBV9 to TRBJ2-5; D gene ambiguous. There are 15 residues in the CDR3. The V end was cut by 1 base, the J end by 2 bases, with 12 bases between. The germline gives CDR1 SGDLS, CDR2 YYNGEE. Here the CDR3 reads CASSVRQDIQETQYF. CDR3 DNA: TGTGCCAGCAGCGTAAGGCAGGATATACAAGAGACCCAGTACTTC.

This chain connects TRBV7-2 to TRBJ1-2, with D unresolved. This CDR3 spans 13 amino acids. CDR1 and CDR2 from the germline V gene are SGHTA and FQGNSA. V was shortened by 5 bases and J by 2 bases, with 9 bases between the two germline ends. CDR3 amino acids: CASSQTRNYGYTF. The CDR3 DNA follows: TGTGCCAGCAGCCAGACACGAAACTATGGCTACACCTTC.

The chain uses TRBV6-5 and TRBJ2-1; D is possibly TRBD2 (5 bases). Trimming shortened V by 0 bases and J by 6 bases, and 6 bases separated the two germline ends. Germline CDR1 reads MNHEY; CDR2 reads SVGAGI. The CDR3 is made up of 13 amino acids. The CDR3 bases are TGTGCCAGCAGTTACTCGAGGGCCAATGAGCAGTTCTTC. It is translated as CASSYSRANEQFF.

The gene calls are TRBV7-9 and TRBJ2-7; 8 positions agree with TRBD1. Germline CDR1 SEHNR, CDR2 FQNEAQ (reference sequence). Losses at the gene ends were 1 base for V and 1 base for J; bases not matched to a gene: 6. This CDR3 is 16 amino acids long. The CDR3 coding sequence is TGTGCCAGCAGCTTAGGGACAGGGATAGGGTCCTACGAGCAGTACTTC. Its translation is CASSLGTGIGSYEQYF.

This sequence joins TRBV5-5 and TRBJ1-4; D is possibly TRBD1 (5 bases). Trimming removed 0 bases at V and 4 bases at J, with 10 bases between. Germline CDR1 is SGHKS and CDR2 is YYEKEE (reference sequence). The CDR3 length is 15 residues. The CDR3 loop reads CASSLGQIFNEKLFF. CDR3 nucleotide sequence: TGTGCCAGCAGCTTGGGACAGATCTTTAATGAAAAACTGTTTTTT.

The chain couples TRBV27 to TRBJ2-1; weak D call: TRBD1 (5 bases). The CDR3 is 14 residues long. V was shortened by 6 bases and J by 10 bases, with 19 bases between the two germline ends. Germline CDR1 and CDR2: MNHEY and SMNVEV (reference sequence). CDR3 in amino acids: CASRGAELHREQFF. The CDR3 bases are TGTGCCAGCAGAGGGGCCGAACTCCATAGGGAGCAGTTCTTC.

This chain links TRBV5-1 with TRBJ2-1; D gene unclear. The CDR3 consists of 15 residues. The germline V gene encodes CDR1 SGHRS and CDR2 YFSETQ. The V end was cut by 0 bases, the J end by 7 bases, with 14 bases between. The DNA for the CDR3 is TGCGCCAGCAGCTTGGACAAGGTACGCTTAAATGAGCAGTTCTTC. This translates into CASSLDKVRLNEQFF.

Notes on this clone: One end of the junction fails to match germline, which may point to a read error. V and J are TRBV6-6 and TRBJ2-5; D gene unclear. CDR3 length: 14 residues. The V gene's germline CDR1 is MNHNY and CDR2 SVGAGI (reference sequence). In nucleotides, the CDR3 is TGTGCCGGCAGGCCCCCGGGTCGTCGAGGGACCCAGTACTTC. Its protein product is CAGRPPGRRGTQYF.

V usage is TRBV2 and J usage is TRBJ1-1; unclear D gene. Germline values: CDR1 SNHLY, CDR2 FYNNEI. The CDR3 has 13 amino acids. V lost 4 bases to trimming and J lost 3 bases, with 9 bases between them. The CDR3 sequence: CASSGQKHTEAFF. DNA of the CDR3: TGTGCCAGCAGTGGACAAAAACACACTGAAGCTTTCTTT.